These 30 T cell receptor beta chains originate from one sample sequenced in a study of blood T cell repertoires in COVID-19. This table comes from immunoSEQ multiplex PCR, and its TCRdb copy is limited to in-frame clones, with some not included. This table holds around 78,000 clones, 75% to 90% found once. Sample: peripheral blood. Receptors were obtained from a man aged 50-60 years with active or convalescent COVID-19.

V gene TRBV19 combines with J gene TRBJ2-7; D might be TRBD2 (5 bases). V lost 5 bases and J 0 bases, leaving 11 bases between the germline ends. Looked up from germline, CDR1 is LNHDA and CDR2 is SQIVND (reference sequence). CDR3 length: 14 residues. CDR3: CASSRGQLSYEQYF. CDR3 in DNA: TGTGCCAGTAGTCGGGGTCAGCTCTCCTACGAGCAGTACTTC.

The CDR3: CASNGQGTGELFF. The CDR3 DNA reads TGTGCCAGTAACGGACAGGGGACCGGGGAGCTGTTTTTT. The chain recombines TRBV19 with TRBJ2-2, with TRBD1 matching over 9 bases. There are 13 residues in the CDR3. With 7 bases clipped from V and 5 bases from J, the junction kept 2 bases outside the gene matches. CDR1 and CDR2 from the germline V gene are LNHDA and SQIVND (reference sequence).

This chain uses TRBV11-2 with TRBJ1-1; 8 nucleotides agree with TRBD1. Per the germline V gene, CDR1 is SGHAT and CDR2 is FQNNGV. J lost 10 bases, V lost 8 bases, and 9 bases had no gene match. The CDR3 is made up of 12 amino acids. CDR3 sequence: CASGSHRGGAFF. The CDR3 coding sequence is TGTGCCAGCGGGTCGCACAGGGGGGGAGCTTTCTTT.

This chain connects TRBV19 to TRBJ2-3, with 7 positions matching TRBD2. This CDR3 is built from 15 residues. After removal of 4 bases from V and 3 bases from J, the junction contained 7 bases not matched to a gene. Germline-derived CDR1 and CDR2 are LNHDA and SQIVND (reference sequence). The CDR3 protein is CASSTSGTSTDTQYF. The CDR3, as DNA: TGTGCCAGTAGTACCAGCGGGACGAGTACAGATACGCAGTATTTT.

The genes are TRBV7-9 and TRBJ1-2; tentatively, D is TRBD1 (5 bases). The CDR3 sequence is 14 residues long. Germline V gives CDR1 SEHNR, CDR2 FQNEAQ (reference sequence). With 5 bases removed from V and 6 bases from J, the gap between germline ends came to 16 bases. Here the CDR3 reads CASSAGGEAHGYTF. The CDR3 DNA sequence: TGTGCCAGCAGCGCCGGGGGGGAGGCACATGGCTACACCTTC.

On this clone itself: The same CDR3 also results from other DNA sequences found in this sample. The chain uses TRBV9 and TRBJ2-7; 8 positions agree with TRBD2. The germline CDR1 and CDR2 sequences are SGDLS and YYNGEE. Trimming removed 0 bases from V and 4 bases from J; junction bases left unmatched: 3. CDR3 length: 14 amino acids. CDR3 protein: CASSVAGGPYEQYF. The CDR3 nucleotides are TGTGCCAGCAGCGTAGCGGGGGGGCCGTACGAGCAGTACTTC.

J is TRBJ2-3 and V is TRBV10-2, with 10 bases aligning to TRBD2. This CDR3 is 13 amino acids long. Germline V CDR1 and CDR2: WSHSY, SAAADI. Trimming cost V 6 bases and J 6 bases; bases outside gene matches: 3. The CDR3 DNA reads TGCGCCAGCAGGACTAGCGGGCCGGATACGCAGTATTTT. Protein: CASRTSGPDTQYF.

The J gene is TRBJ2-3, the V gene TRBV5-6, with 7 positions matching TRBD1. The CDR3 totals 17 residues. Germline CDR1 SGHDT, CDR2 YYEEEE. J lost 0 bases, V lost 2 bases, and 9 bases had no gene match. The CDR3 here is CASSLLDRAASTDTQYF. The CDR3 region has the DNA TGTGCCAGCAGCTTACTTGACAGGGCAGCTAGCACAGATACGCAGTATTTT.

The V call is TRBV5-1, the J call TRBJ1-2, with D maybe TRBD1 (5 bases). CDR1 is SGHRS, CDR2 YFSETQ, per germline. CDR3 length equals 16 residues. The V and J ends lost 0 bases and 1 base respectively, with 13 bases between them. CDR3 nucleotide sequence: TGCGCCAGCAGCTTGGTCGCAGGGCAAAATAACTATGGCTACACCTTC. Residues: CASSLVAGQNNYGYTF. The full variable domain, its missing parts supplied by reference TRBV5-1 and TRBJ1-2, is KAGVTQTPRYLIKTRGQQVTLSCSPISGHRSVSWYQQTPGQGLQFLFEYFSETQRNKGNFPGRFSGRQFSNSRSEMNVSTLELGDSALYLCASSLVAGQNNYGYTFGSGTRLTVV.

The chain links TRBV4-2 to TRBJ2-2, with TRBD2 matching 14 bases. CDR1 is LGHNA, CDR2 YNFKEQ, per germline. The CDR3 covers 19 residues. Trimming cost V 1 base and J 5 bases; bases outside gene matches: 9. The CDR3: CASSQGPLGTSGRTGELFF. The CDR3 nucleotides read TGTGCCAGCAGCCAAGGTCCTCTGGGGACTAGCGGGAGAACCGGGGAGCTGTTTTTT.

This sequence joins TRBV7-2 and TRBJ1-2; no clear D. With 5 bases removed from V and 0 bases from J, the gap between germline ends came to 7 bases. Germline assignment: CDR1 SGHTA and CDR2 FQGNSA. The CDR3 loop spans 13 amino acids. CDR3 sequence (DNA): TGTGCCAGCAGCACCAGTACTAACTATGGCTACACCTTC. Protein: CASSTSTNYGYTF.

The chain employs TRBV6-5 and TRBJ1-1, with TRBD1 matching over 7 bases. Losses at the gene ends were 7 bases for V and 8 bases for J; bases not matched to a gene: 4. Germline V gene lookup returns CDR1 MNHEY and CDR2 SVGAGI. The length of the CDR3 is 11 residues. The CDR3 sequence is CASIRDREAFF. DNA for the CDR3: TGTGCCAGCATTAGGGACAGAGAAGCTTTCTTT.

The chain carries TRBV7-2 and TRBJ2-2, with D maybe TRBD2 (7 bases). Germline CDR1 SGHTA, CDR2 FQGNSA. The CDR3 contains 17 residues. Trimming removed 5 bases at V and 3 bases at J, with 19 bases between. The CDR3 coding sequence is TGTGCCAGCAGCCACATACTGGGGGGGCCGGACACCGGGGAGCTGTTTTTT. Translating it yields CASSHILGGPDTGELFF.

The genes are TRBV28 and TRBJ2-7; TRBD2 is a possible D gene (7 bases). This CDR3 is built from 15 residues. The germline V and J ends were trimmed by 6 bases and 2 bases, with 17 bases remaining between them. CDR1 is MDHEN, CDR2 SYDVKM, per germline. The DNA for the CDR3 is TGTGCCAGCAGCCAATCGGGGGGCACGACCTACGAGCAGTACTTC. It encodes CASSQSGGTTYEQYF.

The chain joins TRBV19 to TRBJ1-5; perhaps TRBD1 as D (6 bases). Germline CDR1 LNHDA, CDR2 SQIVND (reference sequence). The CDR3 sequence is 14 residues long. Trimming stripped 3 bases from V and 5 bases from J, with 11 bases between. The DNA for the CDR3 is TGTGCCAGTAGTATCCAGGGGAGCGATCAGCCCCAGCATTTT. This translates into CASSIQGSDQPQHF.

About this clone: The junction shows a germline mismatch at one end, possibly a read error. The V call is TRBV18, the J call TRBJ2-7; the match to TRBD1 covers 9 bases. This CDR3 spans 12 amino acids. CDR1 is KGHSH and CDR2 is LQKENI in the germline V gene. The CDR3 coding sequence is TGTGCCAGCTCACCAGATGACAGGGGGACACACTTC. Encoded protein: CASSPDDRGTHF. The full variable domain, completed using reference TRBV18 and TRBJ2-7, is NAGVMQNPRHLVRRRGQEARLRCSPMKGHSHVYWYRQLPEEGLKFMVYLQKENIIDESGMPKERFSAEFPKEGPSILRIQQVVRGDSAAYFCASSPDDRGTHFGPGTRLTVT.

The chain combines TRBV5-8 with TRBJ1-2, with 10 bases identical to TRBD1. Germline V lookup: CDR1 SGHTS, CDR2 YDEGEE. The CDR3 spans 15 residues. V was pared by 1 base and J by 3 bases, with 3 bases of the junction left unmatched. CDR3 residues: CASSLPGQGYYGYTF. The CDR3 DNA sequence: TGTGCCAGCAGCTTGCCGGGACAGGGGTACTATGGCTACACCTTC.

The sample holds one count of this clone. The CDR3 reads CASGLGGGASSYNEQFF. The CDR3, as DNA: TGTGCTAGTGGTTTGGGCGGGGGGGCGAGCTCCTACAATGAGCAGTTCTTC. This sequence joins TRBV12-5 and TRBJ2-1, with TRBD2 matching over 9 bases. This CDR3 spans 17 amino acids. The junction had 4 bases not matched to a gene; V was cut back by 1 base and J by 0 bases. Germline CDR1 and CDR2: LGHNT and FRNRAP.

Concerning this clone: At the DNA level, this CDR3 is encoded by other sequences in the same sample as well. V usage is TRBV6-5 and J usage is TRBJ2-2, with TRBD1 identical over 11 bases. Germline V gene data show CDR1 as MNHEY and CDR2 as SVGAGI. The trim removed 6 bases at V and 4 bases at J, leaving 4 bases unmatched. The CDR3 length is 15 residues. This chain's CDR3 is CASSPGTGGTGELFF. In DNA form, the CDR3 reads TGTGCCAGCAGCCCCGGGACAGGGGGCACCGGGGAGCTGTTTTTT.

DNA of the CDR3: TGCGCCAGCAGTCAATCGGCACGGAGAAGCGAAAAACTGTTTTTT. Protein sequence: CASSQSARRSEKLFF. The gene calls are TRBV23-1 and TRBJ1-4, with D unresolved. TRBV23-1 belongs to the ORF category, with a function that is uncertain. CDR3 length equals 15 residues. The V end lost 0 bases, the J end lost 8 bases, and 13 bases lay between the germline ends.

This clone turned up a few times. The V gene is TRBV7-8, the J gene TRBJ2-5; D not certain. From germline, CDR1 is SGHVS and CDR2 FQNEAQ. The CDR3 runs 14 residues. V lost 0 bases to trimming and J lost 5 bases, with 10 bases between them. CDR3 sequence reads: CASSLARGVETQYF. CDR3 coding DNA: TGTGCCAGCAGCTTAGCGCGAGGAGTGGAGACCCAGTACTTC.

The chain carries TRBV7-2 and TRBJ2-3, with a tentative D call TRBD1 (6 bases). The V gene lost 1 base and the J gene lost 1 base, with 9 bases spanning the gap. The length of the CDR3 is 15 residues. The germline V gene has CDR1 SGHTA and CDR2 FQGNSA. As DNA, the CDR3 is TGTGCCAGCAGCTTAGGGGGGCCAGGCACAGATACGCAGTATTTT. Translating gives CASSLGGPGTDTQYF.

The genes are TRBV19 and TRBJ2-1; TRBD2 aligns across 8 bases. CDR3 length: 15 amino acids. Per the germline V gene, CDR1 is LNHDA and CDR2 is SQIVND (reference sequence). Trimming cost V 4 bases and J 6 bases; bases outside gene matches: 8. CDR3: CASSRSGREGNEQFF. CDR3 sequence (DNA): TGTGCCAGTAGTAGGAGCGGGAGAGAGGGCAATGAGCAGTTCTTC.

This CDR3 is CASSPRALTDTQYF. The CDR3 region has the DNA TGTGCCAGCTCACCCAGGGCGCTCACAGATACGCAGTATTTT. This sequence joins TRBV18 and TRBJ2-3; perhaps TRBD1 as D (5 bases). The germline V gene has CDR1 KGHSH and CDR2 LQKENI. Trimming left V 3 bases short and J 2 bases short, with 9 bases between. The CDR3 totals 14 residues.

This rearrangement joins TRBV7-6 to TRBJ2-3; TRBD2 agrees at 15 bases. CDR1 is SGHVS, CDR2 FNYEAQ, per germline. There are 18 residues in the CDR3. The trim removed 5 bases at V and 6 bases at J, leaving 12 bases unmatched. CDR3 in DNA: TGTGCCAGCAGCCCTAGTGTGGGACTAGCGGGAGGAGGGGATACGCAGTATTTT. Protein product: CASSPSVGLAGGGDTQYF. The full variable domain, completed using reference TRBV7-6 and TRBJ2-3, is GAGVSQSPRYKVTKRGQDVALRCDPISGHVSLYWYRQALGQGPEFLTYFNYEAQQDKSGLPNDRFSAERPEGSISTLTIQRTEQRDSAMYRCASSPSVGLAGGGDTQYFGPGTRLTVL.

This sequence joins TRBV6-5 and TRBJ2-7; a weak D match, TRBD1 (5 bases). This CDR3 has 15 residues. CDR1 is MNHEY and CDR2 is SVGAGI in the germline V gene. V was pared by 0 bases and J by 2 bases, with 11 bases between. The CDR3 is CASSYSRDSPYEQYF. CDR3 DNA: TGTGCCAGCAGTTACTCGCGTGACAGTCCCTACGAGCAGTACTTC.

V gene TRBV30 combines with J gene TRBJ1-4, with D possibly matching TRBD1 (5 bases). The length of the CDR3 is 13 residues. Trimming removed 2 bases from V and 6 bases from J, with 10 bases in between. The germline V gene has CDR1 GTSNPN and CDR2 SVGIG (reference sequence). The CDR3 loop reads CAWSLGADEKLFF. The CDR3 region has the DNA TGTGCCTGGAGTCTAGGGGCGGATGAAAAACTGTTTTTT.

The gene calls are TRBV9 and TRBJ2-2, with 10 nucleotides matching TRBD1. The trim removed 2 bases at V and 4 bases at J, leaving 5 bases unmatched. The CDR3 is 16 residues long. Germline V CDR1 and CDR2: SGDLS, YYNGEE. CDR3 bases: TGTGCCAGCAGCGTGAGACAGGGGGCAAGCACCGGGGAGCTGTTTTTT. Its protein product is CASSVRQGASTGELFF.

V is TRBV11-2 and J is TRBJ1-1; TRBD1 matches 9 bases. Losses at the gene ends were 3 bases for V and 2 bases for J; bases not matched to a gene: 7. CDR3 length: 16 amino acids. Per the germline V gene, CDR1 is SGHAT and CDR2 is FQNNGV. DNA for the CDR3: TGTGCCAGCAGCTTCAGATGGACAGGGGAAAACACTGAAGCTTTCTTT. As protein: CASSFRWTGENTEAFF.

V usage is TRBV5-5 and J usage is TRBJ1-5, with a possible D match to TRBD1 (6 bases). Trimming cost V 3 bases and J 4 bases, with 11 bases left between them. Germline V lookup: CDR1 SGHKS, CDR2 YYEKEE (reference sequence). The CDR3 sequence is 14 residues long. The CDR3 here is CASSSGEGNQPQHF. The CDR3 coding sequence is TGTGCCAGCAGCTCAGGGGAGGGGAATCAGCCCCAGCATTTT.